Each of the 23 T cell receptor beta chains below was sequenced from the same sample in a study of Graves' ophthalmopathy and Graves' hyperthyroidism. Transcripts of RNA were the source for amplifying TCR beta CDR3 regions. Amplification began with first-round RT-PCR using HTBI primers, then second-round multiplex PCR was performed. TCRdb called the multiplex PCR reads again in MiXCR, with one record for every CDR3 protein. The sample records about 700,000 distinct CDR3 sequences, about 38% being singletons. The sequenced material came from peripheral blood. These receptors came from an adult man with Graves' ophthalmopathy.

About this clonotype: A much larger clone differs by one base, so this may be a read error. This rearrangement joins TRBV15 to TRBJ1-3; D uncertain. The CDR3 extends over 17 amino acids. Germline values: CDR1 LNHNV, CDR2 YYDKDF (reference sequence). CDR3 nucleotides: TGTGCCACCAGCAGAGAATACCCCGAAGGCACTGGAAACACCACATATTTT. Residues: CATSREYPEGTGNTTYF.

The J gene is TRBJ2-2, the V gene TRBV4-1, with D maybe TRBD1 (6 bases). V dropped 1 base and J dropped 5 bases, with 11 bases sitting between them. In germline, CDR1 is MGHRA, CDR2 YSYEKL. The CDR3 is made up of 15 amino acids. The CDR3 DNA is TGCGCCAGCAGCCAAGCCGGACAGTTGACCGGGGAGCTGTTTTTT. Protein: CASSQAGQLTGELFF.

With regard to this clonotype: A read error may explain this, as a much larger clone is one base away. The chain uses TRBV10-2 and TRBJ2-2, with D hard to call. The CDR3 is made up of 15 amino acids. Germline V lookup: CDR1 WSHSY, CDR2 SAAADI. This CDR3 reads CASSEYYQNAGELFF. In DNA form, the CDR3 reads TGCGCCAGCAGTGAGTACTACCAGAACGCCGGGGAGCTGTTTTTT.

This clonotype has a count of ten or more. The chain uses TRBV9 and TRBJ2-5; 10 bases match TRBD2. The J segment lost 4 bases and the V segment lost 2 bases, leaving 5 bases of the junction unmatched. The CDR3 runs 15 residues. Germline V CDR1 and CDR2: SGDLS, YYNGEE. CDR3 sequence reads: CASSVASGSPETQYF. The CDR3 nucleotides read TGTGCCAGCAGCGTTGCTAGCGGGAGCCCAGAGACCCAGTACTTC.

This clonotype turned up a few times. The genes are TRBV2 and TRBJ2-3, with 7 bases that match TRBD1. The length of the CDR3 is 14 residues. V shed 5 bases, J shed 2 bases, and the junction held 4 bases outside the gene matches. The germline gives CDR1 SNHLY, CDR2 FYNNEI. The CDR3 loop reads CASSPGQNTDTQYF. CDR3 coding DNA: TGTGCCAGCAGTCCGGGACAGAACACAGATACGCAGTATTTT.

This clonotype was counted a few times. The genes are TRBV6-2 or TRBV6-3 and TRBJ1-1; D is unresolved. The CDR3 consists of 13 residues. The V and J ends lost 0 bases and 12 bases respectively, with 14 bases between them. Germline V gene lookup returns CDR1 MNHEY and CDR2 SVGEGT. CDR3 nucleotide sequence: TGTGCCAGCAGTTACTCACAAAGCGGGGAAACTTTCTTT. Its protein product is CASSYSQSGETFF.

On this clonotype: This may be a read error, as it is one base from a much larger clone. The rearrangement joins TRBV9 to TRBJ1-5; possible D gene TRBD1, 5 bases. The length of the CDR3 is 16 residues. Per the germline V gene, CDR1 is SGDLS and CDR2 is YYNGEE. The germline V and J ends were trimmed by 3 bases and 2 bases, with 15 bases remaining between them. CDR3 bases: TGTGCCAGCAGCGGGCTCCCGACGGGGGGCAATCAGCCCCAGCATTTT. Its translation is CASSGLPTGGNQPQHF.

This clonotype was seen more than once but under ten times. This chain uses TRBV11-2 with TRBJ1-2; 9 nucleotides agree with TRBD1. V was clipped by 2 bases and J by 3 bases; unmatched bases: 7. This CDR3 region has 16 residues. Germline V gene data show CDR1 as SGHAT and CDR2 as FQNNGV. The CDR3 sequence: CASSLRTGVSHYGYTF. The CDR3 nucleotides are TGTGCCAGCAGCTTAAGGACAGGGGTCTCTCACTATGGCTACACCTTC.

This clonotype was detected many times. The V gene is TRBV7-6, the J gene TRBJ2-5, with D possibly matching TRBD2 (6 bases). Trimming pared 1 base from V and 3 bases from J, leaving 12 bases between. The CDR3 extends over 15 amino acids. Looked up from germline, CDR1 is SGHVS and CDR2 is FNYEAQ. The CDR3 DNA reads TGTGCCAGCAGCTTAGGGGGGGTATGGGAAGAGACCCAGTACTTC. It codes for CASSLGGVWEETQYF. Drawing the rest from reference TRBV7-6 and TRBJ2-5, the complete variable domain is GAGVSQSPRYKVTKRGQDVALRCDPISGHVSLYWYRQALGQGPEFLTYFNYEAQQDKSGLPNDRFSAERPEGSISTLTIQRTEQRDSAMYRCASSLGGVWEETQYFGPGTRLLVL.

As concerns this clonotype: One end of the junction does not line up with germline, which may come from a read error. J is TRBJ1-1 and V is TRBV6-2 or TRBV6-3; 7 nucleotides align to TRBD1. There are 14 residues in the CDR3. CDR1 and CDR2 from the germline V gene are MNHEY and SVGEGT. CDR3 DNA sequence: TGTGCCAGCTCACCAGGGGGGGTCGGCACTGAACCTTTCTTT. Amino acid sequence: CASSPGGVGTEPFF.

The J gene is TRBJ2-1, the V gene TRBV19, with a weak D call TRBD1 (5 bases). CDR3 length equals 12 residues. The V gene's germline CDR1 is LNHDA and CDR2 SQIVND (reference sequence). Trimming shortened V by 11 bases and J by 6 bases, and 14 bases separated the two germline ends. The CDR3 nucleotides are TGTGCCGGCCTACCTGACAGCAATGAGCAGTTCTTC. Translated, it gives CAGLPDSNEQFF.

A word on this clonotype: A read error may explain this, as a much larger clone is one base away. The V gene is TRBV20-1, the J gene TRBJ1-4, with unresolved D. The CDR3 sequence is 17 residues long. V shed 0 bases and J shed 4 bases, with 18 bases lying between them. CDR1 and CDR2 from the germline V gene are DFQATT and SNEGSKA (reference sequence). Here the CDR3 reads CSARDRRGTRGNEKLFF. In DNA form, the CDR3 reads TGCAGTGCTAGAGATCGGCGGGGAACCCGGGGTAATGAAAAACTGTTTTTT.

The CDR3 region is CASTGQPNTGELFF. The CDR3 nucleotides are TGCGCCAGCACGGGACAGCCGAACACCGGGGAGCTGTTTTTT. The chain uses TRBV10-2 and TRBJ2-2; 7 bases agree with TRBD1. Germline V CDR1 and CDR2: WSHSY, SAAADI. Trimming removed 7 bases from V and 0 bases from J; junction bases left unmatched: 2. This CDR3 region has 14 residues.

This chain connects TRBV7-3 to TRBJ2-6, with 9 bases lining up with TRBD1. Germline-derived CDR1 and CDR2 are SGHTA and FQGTGA. This CDR3 is built from 18 residues. The trim removed 2 bases at V and 4 bases at J, leaving 9 bases unmatched. The CDR3 nucleotides are TGTGCCAGCAGCTTAGATGGGACAGGGAGTTCGGGGGCCAACGTCCTGACTTTC. Its translation is CASSLDGTGSSGANVLTF. Based on the CDR3 plus reference TRBV7-3 and TRBJ2-6, the full variable domain is GAGVSQTPSNKVTEKGKYVELRCDPISGHTALYWYRQSLGQGPEFLIYFQGTGAADDSGLPNDRFFAVRPEGSVSTLKIQRTERGDSAVYLCASSLDGTGSSGANVLTFGAGSRLTVL.

The chain combines TRBV25-1 with TRBJ1-4; 7 bases match TRBD1. Germline lookup yields CDR1 MGHDK and CDR2 SYGVNS. The CDR3 contains 13 residues. V shed 4 bases, J shed 8 bases, and the junction held 4 bases outside the gene matches. The CDR3 DNA is TGTGCCAGCAGTGTGGGACAGCCGGAAAAACTGTTTTTT. It specifies CASSVGQPEKLFF.

The rearrangement uses TRBV10-3 and TRBJ2-2; TRBD2 aligns across 10 bases. V shed 2 bases and J 0 bases; nucleotides not matched to a gene: 3. Germline V gives CDR1 ENHRY, CDR2 SYGVKD. This CDR3 has 17 amino acids. The CDR3 region is CAISEPGLAPNTGELFF. The CDR3 DNA is TGTGCCATCAGTGAGCCGGGACTAGCGCCGAACACCGGGGAGCTGTTTTTT.

This clonotype was picked up many times. The CDR3: CASSSGTTLWKEKLFF. In DNA form, the CDR3 reads TGTGCCAGCAGCTCGGGGACGACTTTGTGGAAGGAAAAACTGTTTTTT. The J gene is TRBJ1-4, the V gene TRBV11-3, with D possibly TRBD1 on 5 matching bases. The germline CDR1 and CDR2 sequences are SGHNT and YENEEA. Trimming pared 4 bases from V and 8 bases from J, leaving 20 bases between. The CDR3 spans 16 residues.

This chain links TRBV29-1 with TRBJ2-7, with 10 bases identical to TRBD1. The length of the CDR3 is 11 residues. Germline CDR1 and CDR2: SQVTM and ANQGSEA. With 7 bases clipped from V and 6 bases from J, the junction kept 3 bases outside the gene matches. The CDR3 DNA reads TGCAGCGGACAGGGGGCAGGCGAGCAGTACTTC. Translation gives CSGQGAGEQYF.

This chain connects TRBV7-3 to TRBJ2-7; TRBD2 matches 11 bases. The V gene's germline CDR1 is SGHTA and CDR2 FQGTGA. The CDR3 sequence is 13 residues long. Trimming took 5 bases from V and 7 from J; bases not matched to a gene: 4. CDR3: CASSARTSGEQYF. For the CDR3, the DNA is TGTGCCAGCAGCGCCCGGACTAGCGGGGAGCAGTACTTC.

Many counts were recorded for this clonotype. The gene calls are TRBV12-3 or TRBV12-4 and TRBJ1-6, with D possibly matching TRBD1 (6 bases). Trimming cost V 3 bases and J 5 bases, with 11 bases left between them. The CDR3 is 15 residues long. In DNA, the CDR3 is TGTGCCAGCAGTTTGGCAGGGGTCAATAATTCACCCCTCCACTTT. Residues: CASSLAGVNNSPLHF.

As concerns this clonotype: A clone one base away is much larger, so this may be a read error. In DNA form, the CDR3 reads TGTGCCAGCAGCTTAGGGGGACCCTTCCAAGAGACCCAGTACTTC. It codes for CASSLGGPFQETQYF. The V call is TRBV7-7, the J call TRBJ2-5, with D perhaps being TRBD1 or TRBD2 (5 bases each). V was cut by 1 base and J by 1 base, with 10 bases left in between. CDR1 and CDR2 (germline): SSHAT, FNYEAQ (reference sequence). This CDR3 is 15 amino acids long.

This rearrangement joins TRBV5-6 to TRBJ2-7, with unresolved D. Trimming pared 0 bases from V and 3 bases from J, leaving 10 bases between. The length of the CDR3 is 14 residues. Germline assignment: CDR1 SGHDT and CDR2 YYEEEE. The CDR3 is CASSLAGRRYEQYF. In DNA, the CDR3 is TGTGCCAGCAGCTTGGCCGGCAGGCGCTACGAGCAGTACTTC.

There are many counts of this clonotype. The CDR3 sequence is CASSLAGGAGQPQHF. As DNA, the CDR3 is TGTGCCAGCAGCTTGGCCGGGGGGGCTGGTCAGCCCCAGCATTTT. The chain is built from TRBV5-8 and TRBJ1-5, with D tentatively TRBD1 (6 bases). This CDR3 region has 15 residues. Germline V gene lookup returns CDR1 SGHTS and CDR2 YDEGEE. V lost 0 bases and J lost 6, with 13 bases in between.